The 11 T cell receptor beta chains in this list originate from one sample, sequenced in a study of metastatic and nonmetastatic thyroid tumors. Nobody among the patients had been given any treatment before thyroid surgery. TCRdb re-analyzed the PCR reads through MiXCR. Found here are around 7,100 clones, around a third of them singletons; the top ten hold around two fifths. The specimen was tumor tissue. The receptors shown here come from a female donor with papillary thyroid cancer or a benign thyroid nodule (not recorded which). Some clones in this sample may be carry-over from other donors' samples.

CDR3: CASSLILWWSQTYEQYF. The CDR3 coding sequence is TGTGCCAGCAGCTTAATCCTTTGGTGGTCCCAGACCTACGAGCAGTACTTC. The chain combines TRBV7-4 with TRBJ2-7; no reliable D call. Trimming took off 2 bases at V and 2 bases at J, with 19 bases between the two ends. The CDR3 length is 17 residues. The germline V gene has CDR1 SGHVT and CDR2 SQSDAQ.

The rearrangement uses TRBV6-1 and TRBJ2-7, with a tentative D call TRBD1 (5 bases). This CDR3 contains 14 residues. Trimming shortened V by 6 bases and J by 2 bases, and 14 bases separated the two germline ends. Looked up from germline, CDR1 is MNHNS and CDR2 is SASEGT. CDR3 region: CASRPSRATYEQYF. The CDR3, as DNA: TGTGCCAGCAGACCTTCCAGGGCTACCTACGAGCAGTACTTC.

At least ten counts were recorded for this clone. The CDR3 region has the DNA TGTGCCAGCAGCCAAGTACACGCGGACACTGAAGCTTTCTTT. Its translation is CASSQVHADTEAFF. This chain joins TRBV4-2 and TRBJ1-1; unclear D gene. The V end was cut by 1 base, the J end by 3 bases, with 9 bases between. Germline CDR1 and CDR2: LGHNA and YNFKEQ. The CDR3 has 14 amino acids.

This clone was detected only a few times. The rearrangement links TRBV5-1 to TRBJ1-2; D gene ambiguous. This CDR3 comprises 14 residues. Germline CDR1 and CDR2: SGHRS and YFSETQ. V was trimmed by 1 base and J by 4 bases, leaving 11 bases between them. The CDR3 DNA reads TGCGCCAGCAGCTTGCGCACAGCCCCCTATGGCTACACCTTC. Translating gives CASSLRTAPYGYTF. Combining the CDR3 with reference TRBV5-1 and TRBJ1-2 gives the whole variable domain KAGVTQTPRYLIKTRGQQVTLSCSPISGHRSVSWYQQTPGQGLQFLFEYFSETQRNKGNFPGRFSGRQFSNSRSEMNVSTLELGDSALYLCASSLRTAPYGYTFGSGTRLTVV.

This clone is labeled medium-sized. This rearrangement joins TRBV19 to TRBJ2-1; 8 nucleotides line up with TRBD2. Germline V CDR1 and CDR2: LNHDA, SQIVND (reference sequence). The CDR3 is 16 residues long. V gave up 6 bases and J gave up 1 base; unmatched junction bases: 8. CDR3 residues: CASSHYSGASYNEQFF. The CDR3 nucleotides read TGTGCCAGTAGCCATTATAGCGGGGCATCCTACAATGAGCAGTTCTTC.

The chain links TRBV18 to TRBJ1-1; 7 bases map to TRBD1. The CDR3 is 13 amino acids. With 6 bases clipped from V and 1 base from J, the junction kept 2 bases outside the gene matches. Germline CDR1 reads KGHSH; CDR2 reads LQKENI. The CDR3 DNA reads TGTGCCAGCTCTGGACAGGAGAACACTGAAGCTTTCTTT. Protein sequence: CASSGQENTEAFF.

By sample fraction, this clone is medium-sized. This sequence joins TRBV6-5 and TRBJ1-6; the D is unclear. The CDR3 has 12 residues. Germline V gene sequence: CDR1 MNHEY, CDR2 SVGAGI. V was shortened by 2 bases and J by 7 bases, with 3 bases between the two germline ends. This chain's CDR3 is CASSYRNSPLHF. DNA of the CDR3: TGTGCCAGCAGTTACCGGAATTCACCCCTCCACTTT.

For this clone: At one end the junction does not follow the germline gene, possibly because of a read error. This chain connects TRBV5-1 to TRBJ2-7; maybe TRBD1 (5 bases). Germline V CDR1 and CDR2: SGHRS, YFSETQ. The CDR3 extends over 8 amino acids. CDR3 amino acids: CASSPRDF. The CDR3 DNA sequence: TGCGCCAGCAGCCCCAGGGACTTC.

This clone was picked up many times. This sequence joins TRBV5-8 and TRBJ2-3; TRBD1 aligns across 11 bases. The CDR3 runs to 14 residues. CDR1 and CDR2 (germline): SGHTS, YDEGEE. The trim removed 3 bases at V and 3 bases at J, leaving 0 bases unmatched. CDR3 loop: CASSWDRGTDTQYF. CDR3 sequence (DNA): TGTGCCAGCAGCTGGGACAGGGGGACAGATACGCAGTATTTT.

A few counts support this clone. The gene calls are TRBV2 and TRBJ2-7; D may be TRBD1 (9 bases). Trimming took off 4 bases at V and 6 bases at J, with 19 bases between the two ends. This CDR3 is built from 15 residues. The V gene's germline CDR1 is SNHLY and CDR2 FYNNEI. Here the CDR3 reads CASSGSGGQGIEQYF. CDR3 nucleotide sequence: TGTGCCAGCAGTGGAAGCGGGGGACAGGGAATCGAGCAGTACTTC.

The chain carries TRBV4-1 and TRBJ2-7, with D unresolved. Per germline, CDR1 MGHRA and CDR2 YSYEKL. V was trimmed by 0 bases and J by 4 bases, leaving 10 bases between them. The CDR3 runs to 14 residues. CDR3 in DNA: TGCGCCAGCAGCCAAGATTCATGGGGATACGAGCAGTACTTC. It codes for CASSQDSWGYEQYF.